Described below is a single T cell receptor beta chain sequence and its context. J was trimmed by 2 bases and V by 3 bases; bases with no gene match: 5. Germline loops: CDR1 SGHVS, CDR2 FQNEAQ. The CDR3 is 15 residues long. Libraries were prepared by immunoSEQ multiplex PCR; TCRdb keeps only in-frame clonotypes and omits some of them. The data hold approximately 620,000 clones, with around 97% observed a single time. These data belong to a study of shared clonotypes between healthy human individuals. Each of the donors was a healthy adult who was HIV-negative and had not had a recent acute infection or vaccination.

Source material: naive CD4+ T cells sorted from blood. This sample's subset: CD45RA+ positively selected. The chain couples TRBV7-8 to TRBJ2-7; TRBD1 agrees at 9 bases. The sequence derives from a woman in her thirties in good health. This CDR3 is CASSFGWTGAYEQYF. In nucleotides, the CDR3 is TGTGCCAGCAGCTTTGGTTGGACAGGGGCCTACGAGCAGTACTTC.